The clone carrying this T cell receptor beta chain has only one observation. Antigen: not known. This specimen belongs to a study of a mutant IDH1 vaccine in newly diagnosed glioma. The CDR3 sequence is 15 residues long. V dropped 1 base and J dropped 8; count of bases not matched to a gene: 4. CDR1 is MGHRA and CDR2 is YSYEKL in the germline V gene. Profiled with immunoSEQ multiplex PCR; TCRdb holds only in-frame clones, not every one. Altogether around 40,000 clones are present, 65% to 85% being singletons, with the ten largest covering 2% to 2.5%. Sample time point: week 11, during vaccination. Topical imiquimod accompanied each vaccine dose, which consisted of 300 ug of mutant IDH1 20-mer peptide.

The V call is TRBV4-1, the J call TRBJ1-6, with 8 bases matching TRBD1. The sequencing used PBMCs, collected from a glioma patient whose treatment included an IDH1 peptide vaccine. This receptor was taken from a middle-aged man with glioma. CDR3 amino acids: CASSQVTGGYSPLHF. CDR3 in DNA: TGCGCCAGCAGCCAAGTCACAGGGGGATATTCACCCCTCCACTTT.